The next 9 T cell receptor beta chains were all read from a single sample in a study of T cells in Graves' hyperthyroidism and ophthalmopathy. Amplification of TCR beta CDR3 regions was performed using RNA transcripts as template. The TCR CDR3 first-round RT-PCR relied on the HTBI primer set. One entry per CDR3 protein, called by TCRdb with MiXCR from the multiplex PCR reads. The repertoire includes around 690,000 distinct CDR3 sequences, approximately 15% of them detected once, and about 14% sits in the top ten. Specimen: blood. Every receptor here comes from a man aged 50 or older with Graves' hyperthyroidism.

J is TRBJ2-6 and V is TRBV7-9; 9 nucleotides align to TRBD1. V trimming: 5 bases; J trimming: 0 bases; junction bases outside the gene matches: 5. Germline values: CDR1 SEHNR, CDR2 FQNEAQ (reference sequence). This CDR3 is built from 17 residues. The CDR3 sequence is CASSVTGGGSGANVLTF. CDR3 DNA: TGTGCCAGCAGCGTGACAGGGGGGGGCTCTGGGGCCAACGTCCTGACTTTC.

The table lists this clonotype with a few counts. This chain links TRBV7-2 with TRBJ2-7; 8 bases map to TRBD1. V trimming: 5 bases; J trimming: 9 bases; junction bases outside the gene matches: 15. Germline values: CDR1 SGHTA, CDR2 FQGNSA. This CDR3 comprises 15 residues. The DNA of the CDR3 is TGTGCCAGCAGCATGAGGACAGGGACCCATATGGGGCAGTACTTC. This codes for CASSMRTGTHMGQYF.

In its sample, this clonotype was seen many times. The CDR3 nucleotides are TGTGCCAGCAGCGCCAGGGACCTGAACACTGAAGCTTTCTTT. Its protein is CASSARDLNTEAFF. The chain carries TRBV9 and TRBJ1-1, with D tentatively TRBD1 (5 bases). V gave up 3 bases and J gave up 0 bases, with 9 bases separating them. The CDR3 covers 14 residues. CDR1 is SGDLS, CDR2 YYNGEE, per germline.

This clonotype occurred many times. This chain connects TRBV6-1 to TRBJ1-3; D is perhaps TRBD1 (6 bases). CDR1 and CDR2 (germline): MNHNS, SASEGT. V lost 1 base and J lost 4, with 11 bases in between. The CDR3 extends over 15 amino acids. The CDR3 nucleotides are TGTGCCAGCAGTGAAGGGGGGGCAGCAGGAAACACCATATATTTT. Residues: CASSEGGAAGNTIYF.

This chain joins TRBV19 and TRBJ2-1; 7 bases agree with TRBD2. J was trimmed by 3 bases and V by 4 bases; bases with no gene match: 12. CDR1 and CDR2 (germline): LNHDA, SQIVND (reference sequence). The CDR3 has 17 amino acids. The CDR3 loop is CASSKKGSGSIYNEQFF. In nucleotides, the CDR3 is TGTGCCAGTAGTAAGAAGGGTAGCGGGTCCATCTACAATGAGCAGTTCTTC.

In its sample, this clonotype was seen a few times. The rearrangement links TRBV11-2 to TRBJ1-1; D remains unclear. CDR3 length equals 11 residues. Germline V gene sequence: CDR1 SGHAT, CDR2 FQNNGV. V lost 5 bases and J lost 6, with 7 bases in between. The CDR3 nucleotides are TGTGCCAGCAGCCCCCCCCCTGAAGCTTTCTTT. It is translated as CASSPPPEAFF.

J is TRBJ2-1 and V is TRBV12-3 or TRBV12-4; D possibly corresponds to TRBD2 (7 bases). The ends were cut back, 8 bases at V and 5 bases at J, with 13 bases in the middle. CDR3 size: 13 residues. CDR3 in amino acids: CASVGGDHNEQFF. The CDR3, as DNA: TGTGCCAGCGTAGGGGGGGACCACAATGAGCAGTTCTTC.

Many counts were recorded for this clonotype. The CDR3 DNA reads TGTGCCAGCACCACCCGGGCTGCAACTAATGAAAAACTGTTTTTT. This codes for CASTTRAATNEKLFF. The chain is built from TRBV6-1 and TRBJ1-4; no definite D call. Germline V gene lookup returns CDR1 MNHNS and CDR2 SASEGT. Trimming shortened V by 7 bases and J by 0 bases, and 12 bases separated the two germline ends. This CDR3 has 15 amino acids.

This clonotype has just one count. No conserved phenylalanine or tryptophan is present at the end of the CDR3, so a read error is the likely explanation. The DNA of the CDR3 is TGTGCCAGCAGTTTAGCTTCGGGCTACCAAGAGACCCAGTACCTC. Its translation is CASSLASGYQETQYL. The gene calls are TRBV12-3 or TRBV12-4 and TRBJ2-5; D is undetermined. Trimming took off 0 bases at V and 0 bases at J, with 8 bases between the two ends. The CDR3 spans 15 residues.